The 16 T cell receptor beta chains in this list originate from one sample, sequenced in a study of technical replicates of blood from a few donors. Data came from immunoSEQ multiplex PCR; TCRdb stores just in-frame clones and leaves some out. The profile shows under 100,000 clones, approximately 96% of them singletons. Sequencing input: T cells isolated from PBMCs. These receptor sequences come from a human donor in good health.

The genes are TRBV6-5 and TRBJ2-2, with 8 bases fitting TRBD2. The germline gives CDR1 MNHEY, CDR2 SVGAGI. Trimming at V came to 6 bases and at J to 4 bases, leaving 7 bases not matched to a gene. The CDR3 loop spans 15 amino acids. The CDR3 loop reads CASRRGTRATGELFF. The CDR3, as DNA: TGTGCCAGCAGACGCGGGACTAGAGCCACCGGGGAGCTGTTTTTT.

V and J are TRBV6-5 and TRBJ2-5; D may be TRBD2 (6 bases). Trimming took off 0 bases at V and 4 bases at J, with 12 bases between the two ends. Germline V gives CDR1 MNHEY, CDR2 SVGAGI. The CDR3 covers 15 residues. The CDR3 DNA follows: TGTGCCAGCAGTTACTCTGGTCTAGCGACAGAGACCCAGTACTTC. As protein: CASSYSGLATETQYF.

The gene calls are TRBV7-3 and TRBJ1-1; 8 nucleotides match TRBD1. J lost 4 bases, V lost 0 bases, and 1 base had no gene match. Germline CDR1 SGHTA, CDR2 FQGTGA. This CDR3 contains 14 residues. CDR3 bases: TGTGCCAGCAGCTTAACGCAGGGGGCCACTGAAGCTTTCTTT. Translation: CASSLTQGATEAFF. Variable domain in full (rest from reference TRBV7-3 and TRBJ1-1): GAGVSQTPSNKVTEKGKYVELRCDPISGHTALYWYRQSLGQGPEFLIYFQGTGAADDSGLPNDRFFAVRPEGSVSTLKIQRTERGDSAVYLCASSLTQGATEAFFGQGTRLTVV.

The rearrangement links TRBV21-1 to TRBJ2-5; TRBD2 was called by the table and not checked on the DNA. TRBV21-1 represents a pseudogene. This CDR3 is 16 amino acids long. The CDR3 nucleotides are TGTGCCAGCAGCAATACTAGCGGGAGTGTTAAAGAGACCCAGTACTTC. It yields the protein CASSNTSGSVKETQYF.

The V gene is TRBV11-1, the J gene TRBJ1-1, with 8 bases lining up with TRBD1. The CDR3 runs 15 residues. V gave up 4 bases and J gave up 1 base; unmatched junction bases: 5. The V gene's germline CDR1 is SGHAT and CDR2 FQDESV (reference sequence). CDR3 amino acids: CASSSPDRGNTEAFF. CDR3 nucleotide sequence: TGTGCCAGCAGCTCCCCTGACAGGGGGAACACTGAAGCTTTCTTT.

This chain joins TRBV30 and TRBJ2-1, with D uncertain. Trimming left V 1 base short and J 5 bases short, with 12 bases between. CDR3 size: 14 residues. Germline V CDR1 and CDR2: GTSNPN, SVGIG (reference sequence). CDR3 in amino acids: CAWSGQRWNNEQFF. For the CDR3, the DNA is TGTGCCTGGAGTGGCCAGAGGTGGAACAATGAGCAGTTCTTC.

This sequence joins TRBV6-5 and TRBJ2-7, with 8 nucleotides matching TRBD1. The V gene's germline CDR1 is MNHEY and CDR2 SVGAGI. The CDR3 sequence is 13 residues long. V lost 5 bases, J lost 4 bases, and 4 bases stayed unmatched. Written as DNA, the CDR3 is TGTGCCAGCAGTGCAGGGGGCTCTTACGAGCAGTACTTC. This sequence encodes CASSAGGSYEQYF.

The rearrangement uses TRBV27 and TRBJ1-2; TRBD1 matches at 7 bases. Germline CDR1 reads MNHEY; CDR2 reads SMNVEV (reference sequence). J was trimmed by 6 bases and V by 2 bases; bases with no gene match: 15. This CDR3 has 17 amino acids. Here the CDR3 DNA reads TGTGCCAGCAGTTTACGTTCCAGGAGACAGGGACAAAATGGCTACACCTTC. Translating it yields CASSLRSRRQGQNGYTF.

This clone was detected only once. The chain couples TRBV19 to TRBJ2-7; TRBD2 is a possible D gene (6 bases). V gave up 5 bases and J gave up 3 bases, with 14 bases separating them. The CDR3 is 14 amino acids. Germline V CDR1 and CDR2: LNHDA, SQIVND (reference sequence). The CDR3, as DNA: TGTGCCAGTAGTCCAGGGACTTCCTTCTACGAGCAGTACTTC. Translation: CASSPGTSFYEQYF.

The CDR3 loop is CASSQTGTGPGYTF. The CDR3 bases are TGCGCCAGCAGCCAAACCGGGACAGGGCCTGGCTACACCTTC. The chain links TRBV4-1 to TRBJ1-2; 9 bases map to TRBD1. Germline V CDR1 and CDR2: MGHRA, YSYEKL. Germline trimming cut 2 bases from V and 7 bases from J; bases unmatched to any gene: 5. This CDR3 has 14 residues.

The rearrangement joins TRBV11-2 to TRBJ2-3; TRBD2 matches at 7 bases. The CDR3 sequence is 17 residues long. The germline gives CDR1 SGHAT, CDR2 FQNNGV. Trimming cost V 5 bases and J 2 bases; bases outside gene matches: 13. This chain's CDR3 is CASSQLHGGGTTDTQYF. The CDR3, as DNA: TGTGCCAGCAGCCAGCTACACGGCGGGGGTACCACAGATACGCAGTATTTT.

CDR3: CASSAGRFETQYF. DNA of the CDR3: TGTGCCAGCAGTGCAGGAAGGTTTGAGACCCAGTACTTC. The rearrangement uses TRBV27 and TRBJ2-5; D unresolved. Trimming left V 5 bases short and J 5 bases short, with 12 bases between. The CDR3 is 13 amino acids. Per germline, CDR1 MNHEY and CDR2 SMNVEV (reference sequence).

This clone was counted a single time. J is TRBJ2-5 and V is TRBV11-3; 10 nucleotides align to TRBD2. Germline lookup yields CDR1 SGHNT and CDR2 YENEEA. This CDR3 comprises 15 residues. The V segment lost 1 base and the J segment 3 bases; nucleotides outside the gene matches: 2. CDR3 coding DNA: TGTGCCAGCAGCTTAGGCCTAGCGGGAGAAGAGACCCAGTACTTC. Protein sequence: CASSLGLAGEETQYF.

This clone showed up just once. V and J are TRBV7-9 and TRBJ2-7; no firm D call. With 3 bases removed from V and 4 bases from J, the gap between germline ends came to 13 bases. The germline V gene encodes CDR1 SEHNR and CDR2 FQNEAQ (reference sequence). The CDR3 spans 14 residues. CDR3 in amino acids: CASSFGGPTYEQYF. The CDR3 DNA follows: TGTGCCAGCAGCTTTGGTGGGCCAACATACGAGCAGTACTTC.

The chain is built from TRBV30 and TRBJ1-3, with D unresolved. The length of the CDR3 is 13 residues. Per germline, CDR1 GTSNPN and CDR2 SVGIG (reference sequence). The germline V and J ends were trimmed by 1 base and 0 bases, with 4 bases remaining between them. CDR3 coding DNA: TGTGCCTGGAGTGCCGGCTCTGGAAACACCATATATTTT. The encoded protein is CAWSAGSGNTIYF. Using reference TRBV30 and TRBJ1-3 for the parts outside the CDR3, the full variable domain is SQTIHQWPATLVQPVGSPLSLECTVEGTSNPNLYWYRQAAGRGLQLLFYSVGIGQISSEVPQNLSASRPQDRQFILSSKKLLLSDSGFYLCAWSAGSGNTIYFGEGSWLTVV.

This chain links TRBV28 with TRBJ1-2, with 8 bases fitting TRBD1. With 7 bases clipped from V and 4 bases from J, the junction kept 14 bases outside the gene matches. The CDR3 covers 16 residues. CDR1 MDHEN and CDR2 SYDVKM come from the germline V gene. The CDR3 nucleotides read TGTGCCAGCACTCTCGGGGGACAGGCCAATCTCTATGGCTACACCTTC. As protein: CASTLGGQANLYGYTF.